This TCR beta chain emerged from a study of cytomegalovirus exposure and HLA in healthy donors. Deletions cut 3 bases from V and 8 bases from J, with 8 bases between. The CDR3 consists of 11 residues. The germline gives CDR1 SGDLS, CDR2 YYNGEE. In regard to this clone: The antigen is not known.

Whole-study findings and limits: Excluded were some V segments that proved indistinguishable, including TRBV6-2 and TRBV6-3. Segments of the TCR beta V type were, in most cases, productive about 87% or about 30% of the time in an earlier analysis. Only CMV serostatus was available as immune exposure information. Researchers reportedly found TCR beta sequences accurately predicted most subjects' HLA-A and HLA-B alleles.

Primers for the PCR totalled 60 Vbeta and 13 Jbeta. The table came from immunoSEQ multiplex PCR; TCRdb's copy has only in-frame clones and leaves some out. The sample holds around 150,000 clones, approximately 72% seen once. Input material: PBMCs. The TCR originated in a man younger than 35 in good health and CMV-seronegative. V is TRBV9 and J is TRBJ1-2; D not resolved. The CDR3 reads CASSAAGGYTF. The DNA for the CDR3 is TGTGCCAGCAGCGCCGCGGGGGGCTACACCTTC. The whole variable domain, filled in from reference TRBV9 and TRBJ1-2, reads DSGVTQTPKHLITATGQRVTLRCSPRSGDLSVYWYQQSLDQGLQFLIQYYNGEERAKGNILERFSAQQFPDLHSELNLSSLELGDSALYFCASSAAGGYTFGSGTRLTVV.